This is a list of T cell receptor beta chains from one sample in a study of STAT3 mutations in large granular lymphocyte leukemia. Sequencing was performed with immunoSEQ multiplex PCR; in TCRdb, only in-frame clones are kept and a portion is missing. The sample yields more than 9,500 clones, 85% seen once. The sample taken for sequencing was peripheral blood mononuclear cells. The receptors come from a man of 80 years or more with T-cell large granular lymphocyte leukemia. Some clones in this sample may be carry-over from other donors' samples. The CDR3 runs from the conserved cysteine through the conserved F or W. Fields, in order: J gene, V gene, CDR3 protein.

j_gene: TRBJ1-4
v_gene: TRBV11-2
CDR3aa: CASSLTGTGGSFEKLFF

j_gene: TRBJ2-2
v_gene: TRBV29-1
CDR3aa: CSADRGPGGELFF

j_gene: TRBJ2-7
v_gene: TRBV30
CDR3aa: CAWSVLRGGAGEQYF

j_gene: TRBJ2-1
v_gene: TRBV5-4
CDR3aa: CASSLGPHSDEQFF

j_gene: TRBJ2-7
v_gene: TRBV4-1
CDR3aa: CASSQGPTDLFEQYF

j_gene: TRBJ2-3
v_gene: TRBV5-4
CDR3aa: CASSDGTPPYTQYF

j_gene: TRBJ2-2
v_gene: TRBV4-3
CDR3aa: CASSSFRGGELFF

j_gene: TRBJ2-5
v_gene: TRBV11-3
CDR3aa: CASSLGPSPQTQYF

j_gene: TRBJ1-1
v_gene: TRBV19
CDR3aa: CASSMDLRGQGEAFF

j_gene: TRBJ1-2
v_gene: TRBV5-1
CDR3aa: CASSLADRGYGYTF

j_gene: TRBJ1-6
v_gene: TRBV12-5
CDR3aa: CASGLGQGANSPLHF

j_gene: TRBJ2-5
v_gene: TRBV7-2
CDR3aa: CASTRTSGGEETQYF

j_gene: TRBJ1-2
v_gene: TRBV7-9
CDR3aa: CASSLGITGYTF

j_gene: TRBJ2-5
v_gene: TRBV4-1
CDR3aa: CASSQDGGFVETQYF

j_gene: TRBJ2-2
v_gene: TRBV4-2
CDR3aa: CASRAVGGFTSGGNTGELFF

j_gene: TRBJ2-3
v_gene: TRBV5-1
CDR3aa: CASSLPGSDTQYF

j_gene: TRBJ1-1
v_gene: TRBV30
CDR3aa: CAEKATALTEAFF

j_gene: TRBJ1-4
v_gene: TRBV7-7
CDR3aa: CASSPSGQKGEKLFF

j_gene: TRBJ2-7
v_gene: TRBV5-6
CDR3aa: CASGYTGGYEQYF

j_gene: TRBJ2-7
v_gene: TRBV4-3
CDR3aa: CASSQEVRTGEQYF

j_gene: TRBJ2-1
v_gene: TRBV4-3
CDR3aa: CASSQGPSGGTNEQFF

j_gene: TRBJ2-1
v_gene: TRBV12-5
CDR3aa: CASGLSGGLNEQFF

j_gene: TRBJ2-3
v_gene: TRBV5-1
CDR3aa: CASSLQGLGDTQYF

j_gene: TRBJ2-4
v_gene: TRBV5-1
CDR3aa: CASSRTPNTAENIQYF

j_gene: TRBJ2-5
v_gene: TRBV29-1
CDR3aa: CSVTTGSWTQYF

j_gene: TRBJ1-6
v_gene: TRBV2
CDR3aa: CASRGSTGYNSPLHF

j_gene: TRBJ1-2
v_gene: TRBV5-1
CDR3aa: CASTRSLAGDQDGYTF

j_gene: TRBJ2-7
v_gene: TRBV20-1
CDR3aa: CSAIVAYEQYF

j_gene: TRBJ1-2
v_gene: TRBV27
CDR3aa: CASSPTAPYGYTF

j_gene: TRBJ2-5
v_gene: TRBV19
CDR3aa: CASSIRAGGRETQYF

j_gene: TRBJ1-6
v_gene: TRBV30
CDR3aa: CAWKKGAGASPLHF

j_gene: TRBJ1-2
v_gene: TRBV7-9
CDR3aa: CASSPHSYGYTF

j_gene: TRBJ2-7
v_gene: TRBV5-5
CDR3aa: CASSLVVGAGVYEQYF

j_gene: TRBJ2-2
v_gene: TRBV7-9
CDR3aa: CASSLEGTGELFF

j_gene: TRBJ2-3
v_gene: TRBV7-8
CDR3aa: CASSLGATDTQYF

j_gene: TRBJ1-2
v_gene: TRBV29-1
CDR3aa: CSVEPTGTPYGYTF

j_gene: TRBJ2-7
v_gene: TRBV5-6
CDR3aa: CASSLDDRAYEQYF

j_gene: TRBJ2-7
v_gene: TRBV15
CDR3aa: CATSRDPGGADEQYF

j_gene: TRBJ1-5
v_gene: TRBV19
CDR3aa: CASTAGTGGNQPQHF

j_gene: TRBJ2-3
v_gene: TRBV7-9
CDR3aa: CASSLGVLSSTDTQYF

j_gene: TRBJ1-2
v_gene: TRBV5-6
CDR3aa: CASSEGYRANYGYTF

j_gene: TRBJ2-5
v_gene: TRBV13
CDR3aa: CASSSFRDRGLETQYF

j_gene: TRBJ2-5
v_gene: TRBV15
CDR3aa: CATSRGGGLQETQYF

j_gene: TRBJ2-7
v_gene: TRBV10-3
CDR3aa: CAISEPEERGSEQYF

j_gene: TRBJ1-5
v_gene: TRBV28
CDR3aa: CASRDWVGSPSNQPQHF

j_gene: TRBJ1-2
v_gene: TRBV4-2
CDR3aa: CASSQDLRGTFDYGYTF

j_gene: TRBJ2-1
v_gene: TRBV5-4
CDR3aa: CASSLAGGRNEQFF

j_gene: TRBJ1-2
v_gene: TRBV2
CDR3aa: CASSLTLEGSNYGYTF

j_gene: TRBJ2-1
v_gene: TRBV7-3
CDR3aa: CASSLGAANEQFF

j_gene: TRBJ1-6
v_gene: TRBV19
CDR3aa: CASSLGTENSPLHF

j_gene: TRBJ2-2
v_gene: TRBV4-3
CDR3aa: CASSQEMVNTGELFF

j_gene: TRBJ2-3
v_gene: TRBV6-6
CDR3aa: CASSWTDTQYF

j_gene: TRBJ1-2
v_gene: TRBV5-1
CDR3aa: CASSSGPIYGYTF